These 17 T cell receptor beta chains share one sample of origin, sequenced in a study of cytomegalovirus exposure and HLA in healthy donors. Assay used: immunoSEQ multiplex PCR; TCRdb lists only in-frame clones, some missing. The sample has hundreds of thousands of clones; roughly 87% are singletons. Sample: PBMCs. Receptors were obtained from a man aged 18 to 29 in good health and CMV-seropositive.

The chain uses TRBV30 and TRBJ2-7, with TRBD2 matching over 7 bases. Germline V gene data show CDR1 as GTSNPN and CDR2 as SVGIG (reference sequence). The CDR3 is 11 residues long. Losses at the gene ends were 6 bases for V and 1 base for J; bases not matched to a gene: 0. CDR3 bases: TGTGCCTGCGGGAGGTCCTACGAGCAGTACTTC. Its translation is CACGRSYEQYF.

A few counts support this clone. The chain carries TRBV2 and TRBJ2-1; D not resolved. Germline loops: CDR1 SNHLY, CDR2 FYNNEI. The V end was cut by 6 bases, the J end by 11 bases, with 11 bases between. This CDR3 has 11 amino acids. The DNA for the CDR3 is TGTGCCAGCAGGCTCTCACCCAAGCAGTTCTTC. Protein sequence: CASRLSPKQFF. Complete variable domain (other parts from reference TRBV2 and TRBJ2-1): EPEVTQTPSHQVTQMGQEVILRCVPISNHLYFYWYRQILGQKVEFLVSFYNNEISEKSEIFDDQFSVERPDGSNFTLKIRSTKLEDSAMYFCASRLSPKQFFGPGTRLTVL.

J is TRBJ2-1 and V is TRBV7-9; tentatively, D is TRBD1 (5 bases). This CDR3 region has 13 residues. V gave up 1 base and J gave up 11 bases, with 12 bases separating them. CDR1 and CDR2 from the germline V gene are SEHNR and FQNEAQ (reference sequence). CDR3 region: CASSLVGQGQQFF. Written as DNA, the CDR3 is TGTGCCAGCAGCTTAGTCGGCCAGGGTCAGCAGTTCTTC. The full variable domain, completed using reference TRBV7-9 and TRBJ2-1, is DTGVSQNPRHKITKRGQNVTFRCDPISEHNRLYWYRQTLGQGPEFLTYFQNEAQLEKSRLLSDRFSAERPKGSFSTLEIQRTEQGDSAMYLCASSLVGQGQQFFGPGTRLTVL.

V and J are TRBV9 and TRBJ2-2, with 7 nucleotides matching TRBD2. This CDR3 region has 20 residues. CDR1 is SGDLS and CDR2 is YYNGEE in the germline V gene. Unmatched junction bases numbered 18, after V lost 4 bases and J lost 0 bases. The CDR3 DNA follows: TGTGCCAGCAGCTCCACTGGCCGTAATATAGGGAGGGCGAACACCGGGGAGCTGTTTTTT. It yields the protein CASSSTGRNIGRANTGELFF.

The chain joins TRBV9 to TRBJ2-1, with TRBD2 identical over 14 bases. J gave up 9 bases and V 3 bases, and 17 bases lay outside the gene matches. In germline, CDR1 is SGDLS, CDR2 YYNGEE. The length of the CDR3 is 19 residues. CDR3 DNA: TGTGCCAGCAGCGCCGGGACTAGCGGGAGTTATAAAGGGGCGAGTGAGCAGTTCTTC. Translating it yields CASSAGTSGSYKGASEQFF.

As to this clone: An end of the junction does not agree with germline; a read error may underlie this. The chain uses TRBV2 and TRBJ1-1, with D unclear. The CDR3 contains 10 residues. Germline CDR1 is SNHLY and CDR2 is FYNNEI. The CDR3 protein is CASSESALDW. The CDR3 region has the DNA TGTGCCAGCAGTGAATCGGCCCTCGACTGG. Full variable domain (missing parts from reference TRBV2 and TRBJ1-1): EPEVTQTPSHQVTQMGQEVILRCVPISNHLYFYWYRQILGQKVEFLVSFYNNEISEKSEIFDDQFSVERPDGSNFTLKIRSTKLEDSAMYFCASSESALDWGQGTRLTVV.

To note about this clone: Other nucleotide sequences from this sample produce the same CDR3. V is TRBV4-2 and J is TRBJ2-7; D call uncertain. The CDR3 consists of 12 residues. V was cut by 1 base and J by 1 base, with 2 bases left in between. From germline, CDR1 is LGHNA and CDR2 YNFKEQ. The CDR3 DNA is TGTGCCAGCAGCCAAGGATCCTACGAGCAGTACTTC. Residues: CASSQGSYEQYF.

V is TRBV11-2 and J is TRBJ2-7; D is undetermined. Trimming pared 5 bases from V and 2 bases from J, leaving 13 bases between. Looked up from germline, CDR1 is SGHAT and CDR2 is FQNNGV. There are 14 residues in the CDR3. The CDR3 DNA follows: TGTGCCAGCAGCAATCTTCCCGGCCCCTACGAGCAGTACTTC. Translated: CASSNLPGPYEQYF. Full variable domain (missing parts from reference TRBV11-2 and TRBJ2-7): EAGVAQSPRYKIIEKRQSVAFWCNPISGHATLYWYQQILGQGPKLLIQFQNNGVVDDSQLPKDRFSAERLKGVDSTLKIQPAKLEDSAVYLCASSNLPGPYEQYFGPGTRLTVT.

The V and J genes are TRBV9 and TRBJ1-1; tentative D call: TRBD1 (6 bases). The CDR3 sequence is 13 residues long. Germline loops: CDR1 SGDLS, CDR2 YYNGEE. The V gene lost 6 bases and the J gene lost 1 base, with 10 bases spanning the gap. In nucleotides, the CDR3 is TGTGCCAGCAAGTCGGACAGGAACACTGAAGCTTTCTTT. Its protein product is CASKSDRNTEAFF.

The CDR3 DNA is TGTGCCAGCAGCCTTGCTAGCGGGAGGGCGGGGGAGCAGTTCTTC. Protein sequence: CASSLASGRAGEQFF. V gene TRBV7-9 combines with J gene TRBJ2-1; 12 bases match TRBD2. This CDR3 has 15 residues. With 5 bases clipped from V and 10 bases from J, the junction kept 9 bases outside the gene matches. CDR1 and CDR2 (germline): SEHNR, FQNEAQ (reference sequence).

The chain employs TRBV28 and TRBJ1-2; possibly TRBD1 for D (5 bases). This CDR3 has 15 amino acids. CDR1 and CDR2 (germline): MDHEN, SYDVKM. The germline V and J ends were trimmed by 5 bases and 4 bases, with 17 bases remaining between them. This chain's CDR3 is CASSPGSDSGYGYTF. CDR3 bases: TGTGCCAGCAGTCCAGGGTCAGACAGCGGCTATGGCTACACCTTC.

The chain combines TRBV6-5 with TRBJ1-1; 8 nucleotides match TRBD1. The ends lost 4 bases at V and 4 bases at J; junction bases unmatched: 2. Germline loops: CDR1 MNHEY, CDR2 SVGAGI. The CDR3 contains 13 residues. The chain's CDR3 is CASSWTGSTEAFF. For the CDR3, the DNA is TGTGCCAGCAGTTGGACAGGGAGCACTGAAGCTTTCTTT.

CDR3 nucleotide sequence: TGTGCCAGCAGCAAAGAGGGGGAGCTGTTTTTT. This codes for CASSKEGELFF. The V gene is TRBV11-3, the J gene TRBJ2-2; D is unresolved. Trimming stripped 5 bases from V and 8 bases from J, with 6 bases between. The CDR3 consists of 11 residues. CDR1 SGHNT and CDR2 YENEEA come from the germline V gene.

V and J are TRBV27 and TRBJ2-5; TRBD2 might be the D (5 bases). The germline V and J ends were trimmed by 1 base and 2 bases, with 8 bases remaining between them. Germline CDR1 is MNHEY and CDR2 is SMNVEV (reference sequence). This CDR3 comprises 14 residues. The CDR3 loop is CASSLFTGQETQYF. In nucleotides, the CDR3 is TGTGCCAGCAGTTTATTTACGGGACAAGAGACCCAGTACTTC.

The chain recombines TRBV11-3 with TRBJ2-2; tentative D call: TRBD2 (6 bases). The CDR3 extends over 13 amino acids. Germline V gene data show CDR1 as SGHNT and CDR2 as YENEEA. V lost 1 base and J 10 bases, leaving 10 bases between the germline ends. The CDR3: CASSLVGGSELFF. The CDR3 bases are TGTGCCAGCAGCTTAGTCGGGGGATCGGAGCTGTTTTTT.

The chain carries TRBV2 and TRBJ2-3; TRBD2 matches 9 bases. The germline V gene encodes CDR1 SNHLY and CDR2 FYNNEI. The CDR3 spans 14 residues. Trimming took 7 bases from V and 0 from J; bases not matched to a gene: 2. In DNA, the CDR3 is TGTGCCAGCAAGCGGGAGGCTAGCACAGATACGCAGTATTTT. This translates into CASKREASTDTQYF. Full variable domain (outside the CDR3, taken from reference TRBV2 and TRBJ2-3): EPEVTQTPSHQVTQMGQEVILRCVPISNHLYFYWYRQILGQKVEFLVSFYNNEISEKSEIFDDQFSVERPDGSNFTLKIRSTKLEDSAMYFCASKREASTDTQYFGPGTRLTVL.

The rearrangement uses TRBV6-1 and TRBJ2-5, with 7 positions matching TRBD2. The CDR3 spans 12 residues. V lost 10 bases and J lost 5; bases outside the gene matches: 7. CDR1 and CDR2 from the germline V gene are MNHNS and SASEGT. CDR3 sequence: CATRLGGETQYF. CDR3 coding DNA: TGTGCCACACGGCTGGGAGGGGAGACCCAGTACTTC.